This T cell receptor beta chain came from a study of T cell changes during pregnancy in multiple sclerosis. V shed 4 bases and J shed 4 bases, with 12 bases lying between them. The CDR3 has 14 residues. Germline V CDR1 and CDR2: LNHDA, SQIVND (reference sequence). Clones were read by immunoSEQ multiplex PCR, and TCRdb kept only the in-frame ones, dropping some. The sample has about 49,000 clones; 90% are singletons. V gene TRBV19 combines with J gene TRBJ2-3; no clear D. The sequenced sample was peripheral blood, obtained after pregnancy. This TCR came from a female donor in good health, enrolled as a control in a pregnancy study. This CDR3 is CASSRSLDPDTQYF. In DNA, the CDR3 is TGTGCCAGTAGTAGGTCGCTAGACCCAGATACGCAGTATTTT.